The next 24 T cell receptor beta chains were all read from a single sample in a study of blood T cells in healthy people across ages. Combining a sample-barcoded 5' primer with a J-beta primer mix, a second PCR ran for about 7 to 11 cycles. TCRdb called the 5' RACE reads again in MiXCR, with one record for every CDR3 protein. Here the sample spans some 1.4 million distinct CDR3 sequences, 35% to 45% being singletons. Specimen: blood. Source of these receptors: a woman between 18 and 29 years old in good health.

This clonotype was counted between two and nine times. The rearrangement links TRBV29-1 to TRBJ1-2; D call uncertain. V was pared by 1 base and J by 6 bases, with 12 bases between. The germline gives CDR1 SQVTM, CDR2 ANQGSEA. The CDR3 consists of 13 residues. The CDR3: CSVEGRYADGYTF. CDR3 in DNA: TGCAGCGTTGAAGGGCGTTATGCAGATGGCTACACCTTC.

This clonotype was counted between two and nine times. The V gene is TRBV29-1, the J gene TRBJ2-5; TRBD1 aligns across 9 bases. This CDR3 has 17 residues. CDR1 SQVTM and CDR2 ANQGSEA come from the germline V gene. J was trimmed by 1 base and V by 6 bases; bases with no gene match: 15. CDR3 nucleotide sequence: TGCAGCGTCTCTGGAACCCGGGACAGGGCCATCCAAGAGACCCAGTACTTC. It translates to CSVSGTRDRAIQETQYF. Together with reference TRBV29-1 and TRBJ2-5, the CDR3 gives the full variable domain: SAVISQKPSRDICQRGTSLTIQCQVDSQVTMMFWYRQQPGQSLTLIATANQGSEATYESGFVIDKFPISRPNLTFSTLTVSNMSPEDSSIYLCSVSGTRDRAIQETQYFGPGTRLLVL.

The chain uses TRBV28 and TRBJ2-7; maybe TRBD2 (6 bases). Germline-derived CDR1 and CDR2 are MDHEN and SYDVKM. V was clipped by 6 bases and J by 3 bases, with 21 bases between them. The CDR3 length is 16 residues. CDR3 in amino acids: CASRSTRLVKDYEQYF. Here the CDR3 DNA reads TGTGCCAGCAGATCGACCCGACTAGTCAAAGACTACGAGCAGTACTTC.

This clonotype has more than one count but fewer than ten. CDR3 loop: CAIREQDVNEQYF. Written as DNA, the CDR3 is TGTGCCATCAGGGAACAGGATGTCAATGAGCAGTACTTC. The chain has TRBV10-3 and TRBJ2-7, with D perhaps matching TRBD1 (5 bases). Trimming stripped 6 bases from V and 7 bases from J, with 16 bases between. The length of the CDR3 is 13 residues. The germline V gene has CDR1 ENHRY and CDR2 SYGVKD.

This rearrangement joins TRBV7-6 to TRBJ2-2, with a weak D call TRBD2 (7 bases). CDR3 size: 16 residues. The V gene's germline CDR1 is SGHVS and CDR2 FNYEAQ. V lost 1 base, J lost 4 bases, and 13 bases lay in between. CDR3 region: CASSLGGGGFTGELFF. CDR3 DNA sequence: TGTGCCAGCAGCTTAGGAGGGGGGGGCTTCACCGGGGAGCTGTTTTTT.

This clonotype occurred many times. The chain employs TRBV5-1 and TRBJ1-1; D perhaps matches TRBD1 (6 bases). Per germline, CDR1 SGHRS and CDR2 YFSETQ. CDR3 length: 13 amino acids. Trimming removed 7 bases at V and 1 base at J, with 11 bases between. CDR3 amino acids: CASGGQTNTEAFF. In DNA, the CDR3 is TGCGCCAGCGGAGGACAGACGAACACTGAAGCTTTCTTT.

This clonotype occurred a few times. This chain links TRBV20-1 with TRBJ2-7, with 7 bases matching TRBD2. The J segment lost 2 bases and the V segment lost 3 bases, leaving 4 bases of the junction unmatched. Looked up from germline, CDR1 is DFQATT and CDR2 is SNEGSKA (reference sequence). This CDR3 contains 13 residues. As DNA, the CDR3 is TGCAGTGCTAGGTTGGGGGGGGCCTACGAGCAGTACTTC. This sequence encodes CSARLGGAYEQYF.

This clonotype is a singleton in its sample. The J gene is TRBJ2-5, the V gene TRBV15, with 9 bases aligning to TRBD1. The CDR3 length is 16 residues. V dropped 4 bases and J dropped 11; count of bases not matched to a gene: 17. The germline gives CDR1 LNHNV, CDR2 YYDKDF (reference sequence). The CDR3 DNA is TGTGCCACCAGCACGGGACAGGGTTCGGGGGCCAATGAGCAGTACTTC. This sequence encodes CATSTGQGSGANEQYF.

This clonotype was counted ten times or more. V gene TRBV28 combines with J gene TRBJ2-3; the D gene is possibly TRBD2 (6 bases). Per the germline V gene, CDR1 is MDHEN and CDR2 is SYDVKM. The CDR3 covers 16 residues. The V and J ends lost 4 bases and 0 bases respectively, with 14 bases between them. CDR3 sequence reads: CASSSGEVTSTDTQYF. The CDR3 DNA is TGTGCCAGCAGTTCGGGAGAGGTAACTAGCACAGATACGCAGTATTTT.

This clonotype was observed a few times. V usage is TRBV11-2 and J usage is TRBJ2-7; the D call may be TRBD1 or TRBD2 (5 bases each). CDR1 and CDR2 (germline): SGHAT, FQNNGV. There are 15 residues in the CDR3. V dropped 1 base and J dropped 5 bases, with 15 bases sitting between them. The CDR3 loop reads CASSLAHGAGDEQYF. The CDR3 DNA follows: TGTGCCAGCAGCTTAGCACACGGGGCTGGGGACGAGCAGTACTTC.

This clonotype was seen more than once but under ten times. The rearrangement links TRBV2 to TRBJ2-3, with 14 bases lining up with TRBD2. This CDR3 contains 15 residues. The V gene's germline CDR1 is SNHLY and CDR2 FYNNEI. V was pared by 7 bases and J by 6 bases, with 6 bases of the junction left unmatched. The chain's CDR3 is CASKGTSGGEDTQYF. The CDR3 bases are TGTGCCAGCAAAGGGACTAGCGGGGGCGAGGATACGCAGTATTTT.

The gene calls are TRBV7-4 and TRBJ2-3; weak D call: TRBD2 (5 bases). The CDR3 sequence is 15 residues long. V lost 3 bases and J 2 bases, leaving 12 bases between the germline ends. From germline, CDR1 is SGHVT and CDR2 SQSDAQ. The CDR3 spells CASSFGGFITDTQYF. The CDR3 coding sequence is TGTGCCAGCAGCTTCGGAGGATTTATCACAGATACGCAGTATTTT.

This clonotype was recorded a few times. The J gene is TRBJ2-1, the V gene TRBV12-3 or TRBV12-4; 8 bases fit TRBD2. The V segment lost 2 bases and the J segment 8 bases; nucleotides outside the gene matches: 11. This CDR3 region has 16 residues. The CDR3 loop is CASSLRSGGVVDEQFF. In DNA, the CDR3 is TGTGCCAGCAGTTTACGTTCGGGGGGGGTTGTGGATGAGCAGTTCTTC.

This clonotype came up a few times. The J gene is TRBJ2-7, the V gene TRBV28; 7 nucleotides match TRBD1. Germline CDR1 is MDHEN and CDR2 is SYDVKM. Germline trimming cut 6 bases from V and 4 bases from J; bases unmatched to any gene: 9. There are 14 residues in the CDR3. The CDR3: CASRRSGTVYEQYF. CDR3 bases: TGTGCCAGCAGACGCTCCGGGACAGTATACGAGCAGTACTTC.

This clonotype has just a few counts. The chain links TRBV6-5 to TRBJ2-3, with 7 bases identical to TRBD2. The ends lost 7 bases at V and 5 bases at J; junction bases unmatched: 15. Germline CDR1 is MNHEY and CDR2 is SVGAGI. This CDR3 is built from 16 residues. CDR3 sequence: CASTRNPSGGGDTQYF. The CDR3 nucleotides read TGTGCCAGCACCAGAAATCCTAGCGGAGGCGGAGATACGCAGTATTTT.

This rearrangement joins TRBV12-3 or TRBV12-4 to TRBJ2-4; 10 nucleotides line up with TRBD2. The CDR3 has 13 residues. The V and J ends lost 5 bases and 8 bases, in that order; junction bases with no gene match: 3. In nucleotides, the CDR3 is TGTGCCAGCAGTATCAGCGGGAGGGACATTCAGTACTTC. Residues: CASSISGRDIQYF.

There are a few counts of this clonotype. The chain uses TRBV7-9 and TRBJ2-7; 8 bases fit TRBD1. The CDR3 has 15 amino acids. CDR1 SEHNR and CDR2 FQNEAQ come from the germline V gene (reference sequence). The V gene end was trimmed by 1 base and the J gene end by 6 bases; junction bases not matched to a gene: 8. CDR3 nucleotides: TGTGCCAGCAGCTTAGTCGGGACAGGATCCCTCGAGCAGTACTTC. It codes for CASSLVGTGSLEQYF.

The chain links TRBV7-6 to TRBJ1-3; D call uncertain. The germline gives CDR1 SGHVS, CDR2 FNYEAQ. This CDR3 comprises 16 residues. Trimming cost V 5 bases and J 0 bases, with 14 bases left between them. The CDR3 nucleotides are TGTGCCAGCAGCCCCATGGTGGCCCTCTCTGGAAACACCATATATTTT. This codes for CASSPMVALSGNTIYF.

CDR3 DNA sequence: TGTGCCAGCAATGCTAGGGACTACACAGATACGCAGTATTTT. Protein: CASNARDYTDTQYF. The chain uses TRBV7-9 and TRBJ2-3, with 7 bases lining up with TRBD2. Looked up from germline, CDR1 is SEHNR and CDR2 is FQNEAQ (reference sequence). Losses at the gene ends were 7 bases for V and 2 bases for J; bases not matched to a gene: 6. The length of the CDR3 is 14 residues.

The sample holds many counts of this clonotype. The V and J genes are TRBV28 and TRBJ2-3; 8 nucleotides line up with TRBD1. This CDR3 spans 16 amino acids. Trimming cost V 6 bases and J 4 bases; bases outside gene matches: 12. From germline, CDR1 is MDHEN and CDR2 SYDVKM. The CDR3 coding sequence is TGTGCCAGCAGCCCCGGACAGGGCGGATCAGCAGATACGCAGTATTTT. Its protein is CASSPGQGGSADTQYF.

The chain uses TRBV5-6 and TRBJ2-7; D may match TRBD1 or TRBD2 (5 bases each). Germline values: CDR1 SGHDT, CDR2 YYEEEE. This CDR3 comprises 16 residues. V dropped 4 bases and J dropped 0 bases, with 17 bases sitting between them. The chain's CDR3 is CASSLGPGTTSYEQYF. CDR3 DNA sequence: TGTGCCAGCAGCCTGGGGCCGGGGACGACCTCCTACGAGCAGTACTTC.

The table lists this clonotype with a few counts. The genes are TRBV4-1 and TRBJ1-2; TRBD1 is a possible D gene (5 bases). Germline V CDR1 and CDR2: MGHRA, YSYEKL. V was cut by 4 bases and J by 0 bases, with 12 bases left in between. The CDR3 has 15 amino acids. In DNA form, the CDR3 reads TGCGCCAGCAGCCTCCGGGGGGGAACTAACTATGGCTACACCTTC. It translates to CASSLRGGTNYGYTF.

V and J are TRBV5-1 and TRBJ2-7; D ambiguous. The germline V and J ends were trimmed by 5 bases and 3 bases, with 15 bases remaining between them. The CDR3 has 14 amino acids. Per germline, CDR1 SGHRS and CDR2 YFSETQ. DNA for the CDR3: TGCGCCAGCAGTCCTGAATCCGTATACTACGAGCAGTACTTC. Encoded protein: CASSPESVYYEQYF.

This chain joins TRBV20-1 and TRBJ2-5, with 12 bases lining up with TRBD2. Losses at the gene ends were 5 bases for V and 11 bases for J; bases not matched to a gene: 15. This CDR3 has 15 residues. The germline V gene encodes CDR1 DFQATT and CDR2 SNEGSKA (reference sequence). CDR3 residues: CSAERLAGAYNEQYF. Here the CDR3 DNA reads TGCAGTGCTGAAAGACTAGCGGGGGCCTACAATGAGCAGTACTTC.